These T cell receptor beta chains were read from a single sample in a study of cytomegalovirus exposure and HLA in healthy donors. The data were produced by immunoSEQ multiplex PCR, yet TCRdb's version contains in-frame clones alone and is incomplete. The sample lists 110,000 or so clones; around 80% were seen once. Source material: PBMCs. All receptors derive from a young woman in good health and CMV-seronegative. Each CDR3 is given with its conserved first and last residue. D genes are given only for firm matches. Clone size is given for some rows only: seen once, a few or many times, or a class if the clone is expanded.

d_call: TRBD2; v_call: TRBV7-2; j_call: TRBJ2-7; clone_size: NA; cdr3_aa: CASSTRTSGDYEQYF; cdr3_nt: TGTGCCAGCAGCACTAGGACTAGCGGGGATTACGAGCAGTACTTC
d_call: TRBD2; v_call: TRBV4-1; j_call: TRBJ2-1; clone_size: NA; cdr3_aa: CASSSSPREATYNEQFF; cdr3_nt: TGCGCCAGCAGCTCCTCCCCCCGGGAGGCAACCTACAATGAGCAGTTCTTC
d_call: TRBD2; v_call: TRBV18; j_call: TRBJ2-2; clone_size: NA; cdr3_aa: CASSPRTSGGNTGELFF; cdr3_nt: TGTGCCAGCTCACCACGGACTAGCGGGGGGAACACCGGGGAGCTGTTTTTT
d_call: NA; v_call: TRBV2; j_call: TRBJ1-1; clone_size: NA; cdr3_aa: CASSEGKEGVVAEAFF; cdr3_nt: TGTGCCAGCAGTGAAGGGAAGGAGGGAGTTGTGGCTGAAGCTTTCTTT
d_call: TRBD1; v_call: TRBV5-8; j_call: TRBJ1-5; clone_size: NA; cdr3_aa: CASSLGDRDYQPQHF; cdr3_nt: TGTGCCAGCAGCTTGGGGGACAGGGACTATCAGCCCCAGCATTTT
d_call: NA; v_call: TRBV29-1; j_call: TRBJ2-3; clone_size: NA; cdr3_aa: CSVEYSNDNSNTQYF; cdr3_nt: TGCAGCGTTGAATATTCCAACGACAATTCTAATACGCAGTATTTT
d_call: NA; v_call: TRBV6-6; j_call: TRBJ2-3; clone_size: once; cdr3_aa: CASSYLDRGSTDTQYF; cdr3_nt: TGTGCCAGCAGTTACTTGGATCGAGGAAGCACAGATACGCAGTATTTT
d_call: NA; v_call: TRBV4-3; j_call: TRBJ1-1; clone_size: NA; cdr3_aa: CASSQDRMNTEAFF; cdr3_nt: TGCGCCAGCAGCCAAGACAGGATGAACACTGAAGCTTTCTTT
d_call: NA; v_call: TRBV5-1; j_call: TRBJ2-3; clone_size: NA; cdr3_aa: CASSLFSVTDTQYF; cdr3_nt: TGCGCCAGCAGCTTGTTTTCGGTGACAGATACGCAGTATTTT
d_call: NA; v_call: TRBV4-1; j_call: TRBJ1-2; clone_size: NA; cdr3_aa: CASSPQGNYGYTF; cdr3_nt: TGCGCCAGCAGCCCACAGGGTAACTATGGCTACACCTTC
d_call: TRBD2; v_call: TRBV5-1; j_call: TRBJ2-7; clone_size: once; cdr3_aa: CASSLTSGTMRQYF; cdr3_nt: TGCGCCAGCAGCCTGACTAGCGGGACAATGAGGCAGTACTTC
d_call: TRBD1; v_call: TRBV4-2; j_call: TRBJ1-2; clone_size: once; cdr3_aa: CASSPLGTGKNYGYTF; cdr3_nt: TGTGCCAGCAGCCCCCTTGGGACAGGCAAAAACTATGGCTACACCTTC
d_call: NA; v_call: TRBV5-1; j_call: TRBJ1-1; clone_size: NA; cdr3_aa: CASSSLTGNTEAFF; cdr3_nt: TGCGCCAGCAGCTCATTGACAGGGAACACTGAAGCTTTCTTT
d_call: NA; v_call: TRBV7-9; j_call: TRBJ2-3; clone_size: NA; cdr3_aa: CASSAVLSDTQYF; cdr3_nt: TGTGCCAGCAGCGCCGTCCTATCAGATACGCAGTATTTT